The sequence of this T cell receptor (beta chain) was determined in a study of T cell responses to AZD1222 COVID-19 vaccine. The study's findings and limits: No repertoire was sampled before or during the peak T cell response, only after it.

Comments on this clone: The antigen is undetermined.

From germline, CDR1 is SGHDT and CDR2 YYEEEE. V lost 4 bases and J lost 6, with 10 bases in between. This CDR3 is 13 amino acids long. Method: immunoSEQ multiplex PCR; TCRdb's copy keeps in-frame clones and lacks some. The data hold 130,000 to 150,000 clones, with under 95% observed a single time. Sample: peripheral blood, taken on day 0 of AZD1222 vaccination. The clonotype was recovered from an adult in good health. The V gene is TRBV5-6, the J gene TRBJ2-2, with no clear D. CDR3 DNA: TGTGCCAGCAGCCGTGTAACGGCCGGGGAGCTGTTTTTT. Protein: CASSRVTAGELFF.